These 2 T cell receptor beta chains were all obtained from the same sample, sequenced in a study of blood T cells in healthy people across ages. A J-beta primer mix and a sample-barcoded 5' primer were used in a second PCR of about 7 to 12 cycles. TCRdb used MiXCR to reprocess the 5' RACE reads, holding one entry per CDR3 protein. Here the sample spans about 1.8 million distinct CDR3 sequences, approximately 50% being singletons. Sequencing was carried out using blood. The receptor set was obtained from a woman between 40 and 50 years old in good health.

Points on this clonotype: Since a much larger clone is just one base distant, this may be a read error. V is TRBV12-3 or TRBV12-4 and J is TRBJ2-7, with D possibly matching TRBD2 (5 bases). V shed 4 bases and J shed 2 bases, with 9 bases lying between them. The CDR3 loop spans 13 amino acids. CDR3 sequence: CASSWIGAYEQYF. CDR3 DNA: TGTGCCAGCAGTTGGATCGGGGCCTACGAGCAGTACTTC.

Comment on this clonotype: An end of the junction does not agree with germline; a read error may underlie this. V gene TRBV18 combines with J gene TRBJ2-4; the D gene is possibly TRBD1 (6 bases). The length of the CDR3 is 13 residues. CDR1 and CDR2 (germline): KGHSH, LQKENI. CDR3 coding DNA: TGTGCCGGCTCAACAGGGTTCCAAAACATTCAGTACTTC. Protein: CAGSTGFQNIQYF.